The entry below describes one T cell receptor beta chain. The antigen is undetermined. These data are taken from a study of T cell responses to AZD1222 COVID-19 vaccine. Findings and caveats of the study: Spike as a whole was targeted by vaccine-associated CD4 TCRs, dominant at 160-218 and 743-854. The donors showed a predominance of white British ancestry and of females, with possible underestimation of clonal diversity. Repertoire sampling happened only post peak T cell response. Breadth and depth of Spike-specific TCRs rose after two AZD1222 doses.

TCRdb's copy holds only in-frame clones and misses some; the assay was immunoSEQ multiplex PCR. This sample carries about 110,000 clones, more than 70% of them seen once, and the ten largest clones take 5.5% to 8.5%. The source was peripheral blood, collected on day 0 of AZD1222 vaccination. The TCR comes from an adult in good health.

In DNA form, the CDR3 reads TGTGCCAGTAGTATAGGAACAGGGGCGTCGTCCGAGCAGTACTTC. Its protein product is CASSIGTGASSEQYF. The V gene is TRBV19, the J gene TRBJ2-7, with TRBD1 matching over 7 bases. Per germline, CDR1 LNHDA and CDR2 SQIVND (reference sequence). V lost 1 base to trimming and J lost 6 bases; unmatched junction nucleotides: 9. The CDR3 has 15 residues.